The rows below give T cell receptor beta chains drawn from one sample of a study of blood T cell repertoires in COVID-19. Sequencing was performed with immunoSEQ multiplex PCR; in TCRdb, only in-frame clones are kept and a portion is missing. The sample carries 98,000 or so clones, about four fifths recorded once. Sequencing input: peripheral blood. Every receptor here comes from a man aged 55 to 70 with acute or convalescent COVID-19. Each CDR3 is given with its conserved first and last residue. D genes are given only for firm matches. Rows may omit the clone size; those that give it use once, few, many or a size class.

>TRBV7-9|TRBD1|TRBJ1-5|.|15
TGTGCCAGCAGCTGGGACAGGGAGTTAGGTCAGCCCCAGCATTTT
CASSWDRELGQPQHF
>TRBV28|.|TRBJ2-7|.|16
TGTGCCAGCAGCACCCTAGGGACTCCGAAAACGCACGAGCAGTACTTC
CASSTLGTPKTHEQYF
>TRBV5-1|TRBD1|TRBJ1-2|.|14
TGCGCCAGCAGCTTGGGACAGGGGGACTATGGCTACACCTTC
CASSLGQGDYGYTF
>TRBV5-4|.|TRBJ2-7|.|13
TGTGCCAGCAGCCCACAGGAAGCCTACGAGCAGTACTTC
CASSPQEAYEQYF
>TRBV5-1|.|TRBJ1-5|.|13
TGCGCCAGCAGCTTCAGGGGTGATCAGCCCCAGCATTTT
CASSFRGDQPQHF
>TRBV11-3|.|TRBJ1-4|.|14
TGTGCCAGCAGCACCGGAGGATCGGGTGAAAAACTGTTTTTT
CASSTGGSGEKLFF
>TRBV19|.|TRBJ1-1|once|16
TGTGCCAGTAGTATGATTCAAAGGAGCCTGAACACTGAAGCTTTCTTT
CASSMIQRSLNTEAFF
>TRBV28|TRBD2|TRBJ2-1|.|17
TGTGCCAGCAGTTCTCGTCGTGGACTAGCGGGAGTAGGTGAGCAGTTCTTC
CASSSRRGLAGVGEQFF
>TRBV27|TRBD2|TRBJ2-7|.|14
TGTGCCAGCAGGGATAGCGGGAGGGTCTACGAGCAGTACTTC
CASRDSGRVYEQYF
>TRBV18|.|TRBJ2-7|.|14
TGTGCCAGCTCACCACCGTCAGGAACCTACGAGCAGTACTTC
CASSPPSGTYEQYF
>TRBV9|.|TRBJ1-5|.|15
TGTGCCAGCAGCCTAGGCGGGGGGCCAAGGCAGCCCCAGCATTTT
CASSLGGGPRQPQHF
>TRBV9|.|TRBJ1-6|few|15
TGTGCCAGCAGCCCCGAGGGAGGGTTTCATTCACCCCTCCACTTT
CASSPEGGFHSPLHF
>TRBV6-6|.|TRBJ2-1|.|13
TGTGCCAGCAGTTCCCGTGAGGGTGGTGAGCAGTTCTTC
CASSSREGGEQFF
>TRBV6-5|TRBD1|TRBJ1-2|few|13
TGTGCCAGCAGTCAGACAGGGTCCTATGGCTACACCTTC
CASSQTGSYGYTF
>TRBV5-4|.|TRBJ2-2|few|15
TGTGCCAGCAGCTTGAGCTACAGGAGCACCGGGGAGCTGTTTTTT
CASSLSYRSTGELFF